Following are 29 T cell receptor beta chains from one sample sequenced in a study of spatial heterogeneity in lung cancer (dated by TCRdb to about 2019). Libraries were prepared through 5' RACE. Reads for this sample came from a NextSeq 500. In TCRdb, the public reads were trimmed at Q25 with fastp and aligned with MiXCR, with productive beta chains retained. Duplicate CDR3 protein sequences are folded into a single record with the most common DNA and genes. This sample has some 80,000 distinct CDR3 sequences in its table, and about 8% of those were observed once. 6.5% to 8.5% of the sample rests with the top ten. What the time point label conveys for this sample: sample taken at primary tumor resection. Sequencing was performed on PBMCs, taken at surgery. The receptors here all came from a male donor with early-stage non-small cell lung cancer.

This rearrangement joins TRBV20-1 to TRBJ2-1; 8 bases agree with TRBD2. V lost 2 bases to trimming and J lost 1 base; unmatched junction nucleotides: 7. The V gene's germline CDR1 is DFQATT and CDR2 SNEGSKA (reference sequence). The length of the CDR3 is 16 residues. The CDR3 region has the DNA TGCAGTGCTAGACCTAGCGGGCAGACTTCCTACAATGAGCAGTTCTTC. Its translation is CSARPSGQTSYNEQFF.

This clonotype occurred a few times. The V and J genes are TRBV14 and TRBJ2-7; 8 nucleotides agree with TRBD2. The CDR3 covers 15 residues. After removal of 1 base from V and 5 bases from J, the junction contained 7 bases not matched to a gene. In germline, CDR1 is SGHDN, CDR2 FVKESK. This CDR3 is CASSQVAGYPHEQYF. DNA for the CDR3: TGTGCCAGCAGCCAAGTAGCGGGATATCCCCACGAGCAGTACTTC.

This chain links TRBV7-9 with TRBJ1-2, with D tentatively TRBD1 (6 bases). Germline CDR1 is SEHNR and CDR2 is FQNEAQ (reference sequence). The CDR3 covers 15 residues. V lost 5 bases and J 6 bases, leaving 19 bases between the germline ends. This chain's CDR3 is CASSIIGAGVDGYTF. The DNA of the CDR3 is TGTGCCAGCAGCATTATCGGGGCAGGGGTTGATGGCTACACCTTC.

The chain uses TRBV5-1 and TRBJ2-5; TRBD1 matches at 7 bases. The CDR3 is made up of 15 amino acids. CDR1 and CDR2 from the germline V gene are SGHRS and YFSETQ. V was clipped by 0 bases and J by 2 bases; unmatched bases: 4. CDR3 region: CASSLEVRGQETQYF. DNA for the CDR3: TGCGCCAGCAGCTTGGAGGTCAGGGGGCAAGAGACCCAGTACTTC.

This clonotype was detected a few times. The J gene is TRBJ2-5, the V gene TRBV7-2, with D tentatively TRBD1 (5 bases). V was cut by 9 bases and J by 0 bases, with 11 bases left in between. CDR3 length: 13 residues. Germline V lookup: CDR1 SGHTA, CDR2 FQGNSA. The CDR3 coding sequence is TGTGCCAGTGGAACAGGCAACCAAGAGACCCAGTACTTC. Residues: CASGTGNQETQYF.

This clonotype was counted only a few times. V and J are TRBV5-6 and TRBJ2-1, with 7 bases matching TRBD2. V lost 0 bases and J lost 5; bases outside the gene matches: 8. The CDR3 covers 16 residues. Germline V gene data show CDR1 as SGHDT and CDR2 as YYEEEE. The CDR3 DNA sequence: TGTGCCAGCAGCTTGGACGTACGAGCGGGAAACAATGAGCAGTTCTTC. Translated: CASSLDVRAGNNEQFF.

This clonotype was detected only a few times. The chain is built from TRBV5-5 and TRBJ2-1; D gene unclear. Germline assignment: CDR1 SGHKS and CDR2 YYEKEE (reference sequence). The CDR3 consists of 12 residues. V shed 6 bases and J shed 5 bases, with 9 bases lying between them. DNA of the CDR3: TGTGCCAGCACGAAACGGGACAATGAGCAGTTCTTC. Residues: CASTKRDNEQFF.

This clonotype was counted at least ten times. The chain has TRBV4-1 and TRBJ2-7, with D perhaps being TRBD1 or TRBD2 (5 bases each). The V end lost 4 bases, the J end lost 6 bases, and 22 bases lay between the germline ends. The germline CDR1 and CDR2 sequences are MGHRA and YSYEKL. The length of the CDR3 is 16 residues. In nucleotides, the CDR3 is TGCGCCAGCAGCCGAGGGACCTCCGGACTTGGATTCGAGCAGTACTTC. Protein: CASSRGTSGLGFEQYF.

Many counts were recorded for this clonotype. The chain uses TRBV6-5 and TRBJ2-7, with D possibly TRBD2 on 6 matching bases. CDR1 and CDR2 (germline): MNHEY, SVGAGI. The length of the CDR3 is 15 residues. Trimming pared 5 bases from V and 6 bases from J, leaving 20 bases between. Here the CDR3 DNA reads TGTGCCAGCAGTCCTCCGGGAGTGAGGGTAGGCGAGCAGTACTTC. It codes for CASSPPGVRVGEQYF.

This clonotype was counted only a few times. The gene calls are TRBV21-1 and TRBJ2-4. TRBV21-1 is tagged as a pseudogene. The CDR3 spans 18 residues. The CDR3 nucleotides read TGTGCCAGCAGCCCACGTAAACTCGGAAGGCCAGCCAAAAACATTCAGTACTTC. This gives the protein CASSPRKLGRPAKNIQYF.

This clonotype showed up many times. The chain carries TRBV12-3 or TRBV12-4 and TRBJ1-1; D call uncertain. Trimming removed 6 bases at V and 1 base at J, with 12 bases between. The CDR3 extends over 14 amino acids. This chain's CDR3 is CASSPRRSNTEAFF. The CDR3 DNA follows: TGTGCCAGCAGCCCTAGACGGTCGAACACTGAAGCTTTCTTT.

This clonotype was found many times. The chain links TRBV20-1 to TRBJ2-7, with TRBD2 matching over 10 bases. Germline CDR1 and CDR2: DFQATT and SNEGSKA (reference sequence). Trimming removed 6 bases from V and 6 bases from J; junction bases left unmatched: 5. The CDR3 spans 12 residues. CDR3 loop: CSADGTSVEQYF. The CDR3 DNA follows: TGCAGTGCCGACGGGACTAGCGTCGAGCAGTACTTC.

This clonotype appeared a few times. The V call is TRBV6-1, the J call TRBJ2-1; 7 nucleotides agree with TRBD2. V was pared by 2 bases and J by 10 bases, with 14 bases of the junction left unmatched. The CDR3 extends over 16 amino acids. Per the germline V gene, CDR1 is MNHNS and CDR2 is SASEGT. CDR3 in amino acids: CASSERGGSAVGEQFF. DNA of the CDR3: TGTGCCAGCAGTGAAAGGGGCGGGAGTGCGGTGGGAGAGCAGTTCTTC.

V is TRBV5-1 and J is TRBJ1-4; 10 positions match TRBD1. CDR1 and CDR2 from the germline V gene are SGHRS and YFSETQ. The ends lost 0 bases at V and 3 bases at J; junction bases unmatched: 5. The CDR3 is 17 residues long. DNA of the CDR3: TGCGCCAGCAGCTTGGGACAGGGGGCCGGGTCTAATGAAAAACTGTTTTTT. It encodes CASSLGQGAGSNEKLFF.

The rearrangement uses TRBV5-4 and TRBJ1-4; no firm D call. V shed 4 bases and J shed 6 bases, with 13 bases lying between them. CDR1 is SGHNT, CDR2 YYREEE, per germline (reference sequence). The CDR3 runs 14 residues. CDR3 in DNA: TGTGCCAGCAGCAGATCACGGGAGCATGAAAAACTGTTTTTT. It codes for CASSRSREHEKLFF.

The chain carries TRBV12-3 or TRBV12-4 and TRBJ1-1; D gene uncertain. CDR3 size: 14 residues. The V gene lost 3 bases and the J gene lost 1 base, with 9 bases spanning the gap. The CDR3 sequence: CASSFSAGNTEAFF. CDR3 DNA sequence: TGTGCCAGCAGTTTTTCGGCGGGGAACACTGAAGCTTTCTTT.

This clonotype showed up many times. V and J are TRBV7-6 and TRBJ1-3; D is undetermined. The V gene lost 5 bases and the J gene lost 2 bases, with 13 bases spanning the gap. This CDR3 has 15 residues. Germline V gene lookup returns CDR1 SGHVS and CDR2 FNYEAQ. The CDR3 coding sequence is TGTGCCAGCAGCCACCCTAGGTCGGCTGGAAACACCATATATTTT. Its protein is CASSHPRSAGNTIYF.

Ten or more counts support this clonotype. The rearrangement links TRBV6-2 or TRBV6-3 to TRBJ1-1, with 7 bases aligning to TRBD1. CDR3 length equals 15 residues. Germline loops: CDR1 MNHEY, CDR2 SVGEGT. V dropped 2 bases and J dropped 5; count of bases not matched to a gene: 8. In DNA, the CDR3 is TGTGCCAGCAGTTACCCGACAGGGAGTCTGACTGAAGCTTTCTTT. Its protein product is CASSYPTGSLTEAFF.

In its sample, this clonotype was seen many times. This chain uses TRBV18 with TRBJ1-1; 8 bases map to TRBD1. Germline lookup yields CDR1 KGHSH and CDR2 LQKENI. The V and J ends lost 3 bases and 1 base, in that order; junction bases with no gene match: 1. The CDR3 is 14 residues long. The CDR3 DNA is TGTGCCAGCTCACCGACAGGGGCGAACACTGAAGCTTTCTTT. Protein: CASSPTGANTEAFF. Full variable domain (rest looked up from reference TRBV18 and TRBJ1-1): NAGVMQNPRHLVRRRGQEARLRCSPMKGHSHVYWYRQLPEEGLKFMVYLQKENIIDESGMPKERFSAEFPKEGPSILRIQQVVRGDSAAYFCASSPTGANTEAFFGQGTRLTVV.

In its sample, this clonotype was seen many times. J is TRBJ2-3 and V is TRBV12-3 or TRBV12-4; D gene uncertain. CDR3 length equals 11 residues. Trimming took 7 bases from V and 5 from J, leaving 7 bases between them. The CDR3 bases are TGTGCCAGCAACCAAGGAGATACGCAGTATTTT. Translating it yields CASNQGDTQYF.

There are a few counts of this clonotype. The CDR3 spells CSARSPGQGAGDEQYF. CDR3 in DNA: TGCAGTGCTAGATCCCCGGGACAGGGGGCAGGAGACGAGCAGTACTTC. The chain is built from TRBV20-1 and TRBJ2-7; 12 bases map to TRBD1. Germline V CDR1 and CDR2: DFQATT, SNEGSKA (reference sequence). J was trimmed by 5 bases and V by 2 bases; bases with no gene match: 10. The CDR3 runs 16 residues.

The table lists this clonotype with many counts. The chain is built from TRBV13 and TRBJ2-1; perhaps TRBD1 as D (5 bases). V shed 4 bases and J shed 1 base, with 5 bases lying between them. The germline V gene encodes CDR1 PRHDT and CDR2 FYEKMQ (reference sequence). The CDR3 totals 13 residues. This chain's CDR3 is CASSSGSYNEQFF. The CDR3 DNA reads TGTGCCAGCAGCTCAGGGTCCTACAATGAGCAGTTCTTC.

There are many counts of this clonotype. The rearrangement links TRBV7-8 to TRBJ2-1; D not certain. This CDR3 is built from 14 residues. With 4 bases removed from V and 3 bases from J, the gap between germline ends came to 10 bases. CDR1 is SGHVS and CDR2 is FQNEAQ in the germline V gene. The CDR3 DNA is TGTGCCAGCAGCTCTCGACTTGACTACAATGAGCAGTTCTTC. Protein product: CASSSRLDYNEQFF.

This clonotype occurred many times. The chain is built from TRBV20-1 and TRBJ2-7; no clear D. There are 13 residues in the CDR3. The germline V gene encodes CDR1 DFQATT and CDR2 SNEGSKA (reference sequence). The V end lost 3 bases, the J end lost 6 bases, and 15 bases lay between the germline ends. CDR3 protein: CSASPVVGFEQYF. The CDR3 nucleotides are TGCAGTGCTAGCCCCGTTGTGGGGTTCGAGCAGTACTTC.

The J gene is TRBJ2-7, the V gene TRBV16; D is unresolved. Germline V CDR1 and CDR2: KGHSY, FQNENV. The CDR3 is made up of 13 amino acids. Trimming left V 3 bases short and J 6 bases short, with 12 bases between. The CDR3 DNA reads TGTGCCAGCAGCCAGGCGAAAGAGTCCGAGCAGTACTTC. Translation: CASSQAKESEQYF.

This clonotype was counted between two and nine times. The V gene is TRBV13, the J gene TRBJ2-7; D not resolved. The CDR3 spans 13 residues. Germline V gene lookup returns CDR1 PRHDT and CDR2 FYEKMQ (reference sequence). Trimming cost V 4 bases and J 4 bases, with 11 bases left between them. CDR3 residues: CASSSRLGYEQYF. The DNA for the CDR3 is TGTGCCAGCAGCTCCAGACTGGGATACGAGCAGTACTTC. Supplemented by reference TRBV13 and TRBJ2-7, the full variable domain reads AAGVIQSPRHLIKEKRETATLKCYPIPRHDTVYWYQQGPGQDPQFLISFYEKMQSDKGSIPDRFSAQQFSDYHSELNMSSLELGDSALYFCASSSRLGYEQYFGPGTRLTVT.

The chain recombines TRBV29-1 with TRBJ2-1; D unclear. Trimming pared 3 bases from V and 0 bases from J, leaving 9 bases between. CDR1 is SQVTM, CDR2 ANQGSEA, per germline. The CDR3 length is 14 residues. For the CDR3, the DNA is TGCAGCGTTGACGTCATGAGCTCCTACAATGAGCAGTTCTTC. Protein product: CSVDVMSSYNEQFF.

This clonotype turned up a few times. The chain employs TRBV10-3 and TRBJ2-3; no firm D call. V lost 2 bases, J lost 0 bases, and 6 bases lay in between. There are 14 residues in the CDR3. CDR1 is ENHRY and CDR2 is SYGVKD in the germline V gene. CDR3 sequence reads: CAISEMHSTDTQYF. The DNA of the CDR3 is TGTGCCATCAGTGAGATGCACAGCACAGATACGCAGTATTTT.

A few counts support this clonotype. This rearrangement joins TRBV29-1 to TRBJ2-1; no reliable D call. With 4 bases removed from V and 4 bases from J, the gap between germline ends came to 8 bases. The CDR3 consists of 12 residues. Per the germline V gene, CDR1 is SQVTM and CDR2 is ANQGSEA. CDR3 sequence (DNA): TGCAGCGTTGTGTCAGCTTACAATGAGCAGTTCTTC. As protein: CSVVSAYNEQFF.